This T cell receptor beta chain was recorded in a study of T cells in Graves' hyperthyroidism and ophthalmopathy. Overall study context: Before any treatment, at initial diagnosis, peripheral blood was collected. Study outcomes and limitations: Ophthalmopathy was told apart from stable hyperthyroidism by a 13 V-J model.

Amplification of TCR beta CDR3 regions used RNA as the template. First-round RT-PCR with HTBI primers amplified the TCR CDR3 region. TCRdb recomputed calls from the multiplex PCR reads with MiXCR, one row per CDR3 protein. This table has about 710,000 distinct CDR3 sequences, about a sixth appearing once. Remarks on this clonotype: The target antigen is unknown.

Between the trimmed V and J ends, which lost 3 bases and 7 bases, there was a span of 12 bases. Germline V gene sequence: CDR1 SQVTM, CDR2 ANQGSEA. The CDR3 consists of 12 residues. Clinical symptoms, serum thyroxine and TRAb, thyroid ultrasound and orbital computed tomography together formed the diagnostic basis. Approximately 9.3 ml of fresh peripheral blood supplied the PBMCs. The sample comprised blood. The chain uses TRBV29-1 and TRBJ1-2, with D possibly being TRBD1 (6 bases). The TCR was taken from a man between 18 and 29 years old with Graves' hyperthyroidism. In DNA form, the CDR3 reads TGCAGCGTTGATAAGGGGGGAGGTGGCTACACCTTC. Residues: CSVDKGGGGYTF.